This TCR beta chain was retrieved from a study of shared clonotypes between healthy human individuals. About the research overall: Used for every donor were three CD4 naive, three CD4 memory, two CD8 naive and one CD8 memory plate.

Using immunoSEQ multiplex PCR, the repertoire was profiled, and TCRdb retains in-frame clones only, with some absent. The sample lists 2,500,000 or so clones; approximately 92% were seen once. CDR1 and CDR2 from the germline V gene are KGHSH and LQKENI. V was clipped by 6 bases and J by 1 base, with 12 bases between them. The CDR3 runs 14 residues. All donors qualified as healthy HIV-negative adults and had experienced no recent acute infections or vaccinations. The sample consisted of naive CD4+ T cells sorted from blood. Regarding subset: CD45RA+ positively selected. The rearrangement links TRBV18 to TRBJ1-2; D ambiguous. The clonotype comes from a man in his late teens or twenties in good health. In nucleotides, the CDR3 is TGTGCCAGCTCCGGGCGGGCGAGTAACTATGGCTACACCTTC. This gives the protein CASSGRASNYGYTF. Drawing the rest from reference TRBV18 and TRBJ1-2, the complete variable domain is NAGVMQNPRHLVRRRGQEARLRCSPMKGHSHVYWYRQLPEEGLKFMVYLQKENIIDESGMPKERFSAEFPKEGPSILRIQQVVRGDSAAYFCASSGRASNYGYTFGSGTRLTVV.